Listed here are 30 T cell receptor beta chains from one sample, sequenced in a study of blood T cell repertoires in COVID-19. Assay used: immunoSEQ multiplex PCR; TCRdb lists only in-frame clones, some missing. The repertoire holds 500,000 or so clones, with approximately 86% as singletons. The sample taken for sequencing was PBMCs or T cells enriched from blood (not recorded which). The receptors stem from a young woman who had recovered from COVID-19.

The rearrangement joins TRBV10-3 to TRBJ2-7; 8 bases are shared with TRBD1. The CDR3 has 13 amino acids. Germline V gene data show CDR1 as ENHRY and CDR2 as SYGVKD. With 5 bases clipped from V and 5 bases from J, the junction kept 5 bases outside the gene matches. This chain's CDR3 is CAISQTGADEQYF. CDR3 coding DNA: TGTGCCATCAGTCAGACAGGGGCGGACGAGCAGTACTTC.

This clone occurred once. The rearrangement uses TRBV11-2 and TRBJ1-4; tentative D call: TRBD1 (5 bases). The ends were cut back, 4 bases at V and 6 bases at J, with 12 bases in the middle. CDR1 is SGHAT and CDR2 is FQNNGV in the germline V gene. The CDR3 extends over 14 amino acids. The CDR3 nucleotides read TGTGCCAGCAGCTGGGGCGGCTTGGATGAAAAACTGTTTTTT. Translation: CASSWGGLDEKLFF. Full variable domain (missing parts from reference TRBV11-2 and TRBJ1-4): EAGVAQSPRYKIIEKRQSVAFWCNPISGHATLYWYQQILGQGPKLLIQFQNNGVVDDSQLPKDRFSAERLKGVDSTLKIQPAKLEDSAVYLCASSWGGLDEKLFFGSGTQLSVL.

V gene TRBV7-2 combines with J gene TRBJ1-2, with D unresolved. This CDR3 is built from 14 residues. Germline CDR1 is SGHTA and CDR2 is FQGNSA. V lost 8 bases and J lost 8, with 21 bases in between. In DNA, the CDR3 is TGTGCCAGCTCCGGAGGGAGGCCCCCCTTGGGCTACACCTTC. It codes for CASSGGRPPLGYTF. The complete variable domain, with remaining parts taken from reference TRBV7-2 and TRBJ1-2, reads GAGVSQSPSNKVTEKGKDVELRCDPISGHTALYWYRQSLGQGLEFLIYFQGNSAPDKSGLPSDRFSAERTGGSVSTLTIQRTQQEDSAVYLCASSGGRPPLGYTFGSGTRLTVV.

There are a few counts of this clone. The V and J genes are TRBV10-2 and TRBJ2-2, with D possibly being TRBD1 (6 bases). The CDR3 extends over 17 amino acids. V lost 10 bases and J 1 base, leaving 22 bases between the germline ends. Germline CDR1 WSHSY, CDR2 SAAADI. This CDR3 reads CATLEPGQGMNTGELFF. CDR3 coding DNA: TGCGCCACCCTCGAACCCGGGCAGGGGATGAACACCGGGGAGCTGTTTTTT.

The genes are TRBV30 and TRBJ2-5; maybe TRBD2 (5 bases). Trimming shortened V by 4 bases and J by 2 bases, and 23 bases separated the two germline ends. Germline V gene lookup returns CDR1 GTSNPN and CDR2 SVGIG (reference sequence). The CDR3 length is 17 residues. CDR3 in amino acids: CAWTPGGLALYQETQYF. CDR3 bases: TGTGCCTGGACGCCGGGTGGGCTAGCTCTATATCAAGAGACCCAGTACTTC.

Notes on this clone: Here the CDR3 omits its conserved ending phenylalanine or tryptophan, so a read error is the likely source. No DNA is shown, since the ends of the CDR3 on it are uncertain; the CDR3 is the one TCRdb lists. The chain combines TRBV5-6 with TRBJ1-1; the tabulated D call, TRBD1, remains unverified against the DNA. Looked up from germline, CDR1 is SGHDT and CDR2 is YYEEEE. Termini included, the CDR3 measures 17 amino acids. CDR3 protein: CASSPLGQVARVVDSAL.

The V call is TRBV4-1, the J call TRBJ1-5; no clear D gene. The CDR3 sequence is 16 residues long. CDR1 and CDR2 from the germline V gene are MGHRA and YSYEKL. Between the trimmed V and J ends, which lost 0 bases and 0 bases, there was a span of 9 bases. DNA for the CDR3: TGCGCCAGCAGCCAAGAGGAGTTTATTAGCAATCAGCCCCAGCATTTT. Translated: CASSQEEFISNQPQHF.

This chain connects TRBV19 to TRBJ2-5; D might be TRBD1 (5 bases). Germline-derived CDR1 and CDR2 are LNHDA and SQIVND (reference sequence). V lost 4 bases and J lost 2, with 14 bases in between. This CDR3 spans 15 amino acids. The CDR3 is CASSTTNRNQETQYF. CDR3 DNA sequence: TGTGCCAGTAGTACAACCAACAGGAATCAAGAGACCCAGTACTTC. Full variable domain (remainder filled in from reference TRBV19 and TRBJ2-5): DGGITQSPKYLFRKEGQNVTLSCEQNLNHDAMYWYRQDPGQGLRLIYYSQIVNDFQKGDIAEGYSVSREKKESFPLTVTSAQKNPTAFYLCASSTTNRNQETQYFGPGTRLLVL.

The chain has TRBV2 and TRBJ1-3; 10 bases fit TRBD1. The CDR3 length is 14 residues. With V trimmed by 4 bases and J by 5 bases, 2 bases remained unmatched. Germline values: CDR1 SNHLY, CDR2 FYNNEI. The CDR3 DNA reads as TGTGCCAGCAGTGTGGACAGGGGGAGAAACACCATATATTTT. Its protein is CASSVDRGRNTIYF.

This clone has a single count. The chain couples TRBV3-1 (or the pseudogene TRBV3-2) to TRBJ2-2; a possible D gene is TRBD2 (6 bases). Trimming shortened V by 7 bases and J by 7 bases, and 16 bases separated the two germline ends. The CDR3 has 14 residues. The V gene's germline CDR1 is LGHDT and CDR2 YNNKEL (reference sequence). DNA for the CDR3: TGTGCCAGCACTAGGGACTCCTCGGGCGGGGAGCTGTTTTTT. This codes for CASTRDSSGGELFF.

The J gene is TRBJ1-2, the V gene TRBV11-2; D gene uncertain. Per germline, CDR1 SGHAT and CDR2 FQNNGV. This CDR3 has 13 residues. The ends were cut back, 8 bases at V and 4 bases at J, with 14 bases in the middle. The CDR3 spells CASERGAVYGYTF. Here the CDR3 DNA reads TGTGCCAGCGAGCGGGGAGCAGTCTATGGCTACACCTTC.

This chain connects TRBV7-2 to TRBJ2-5, with 16 bases lining up with TRBD2. Unmatched junction bases numbered 11, after V lost 5 bases and J lost 2 bases. CDR1 and CDR2 from the germline V gene are SGHTA and FQGNSA. The CDR3 is 19 amino acids. In DNA form, the CDR3 reads TGTGCCAGCAGCCTCACGTCCCGGGGACTAGCGGGGGGGCAAGAGACCCAGTACTTC. This sequence encodes CASSLTSRGLAGGQETQYF.

The chain employs TRBV2 and TRBJ1-1, with D maybe TRBD1 (5 bases). Trimming stripped 5 bases from V and 8 bases from J, with 12 bases between. Germline values: CDR1 SNHLY, CDR2 FYNNEI. The CDR3 loop spans 12 amino acids. CDR3 residues: CASSTTAFEAFF. Written as DNA, the CDR3 is TGTGCCAGCAGTACGACAGCTTTCGAAGCTTTCTTT.

The chain is built from TRBV24-1 and TRBJ1-2; 8 nucleotides match TRBD1. This CDR3 is built from 13 residues. J gave up 7 bases and V 5 bases, and 5 bases lay outside the gene matches. CDR1 is KGHDR, CDR2 SFDVKD, per germline. CDR3 loop: CATSGTDRGGYTF. Here the CDR3 DNA reads TGTGCCACCAGTGGGACAGACAGGGGTGGCTACACCTTC.

V is TRBV5-1 and J is TRBJ2-3; TRBD1 is a possible D gene (5 bases). The CDR3 contains 13 residues. V lost 3 bases and J 1 base, leaving 6 bases between the germline ends. Germline values: CDR1 SGHRS, CDR2 YFSETQ. The CDR3 spells CASSWGGTDTQYF. For the CDR3, the DNA is TGCGCCAGCAGCTGGGGCGGCACAGATACGCAGTATTTT.

The V and J genes are TRBV11-2 and TRBJ1-6; tentative D call: TRBD1 (6 bases). This CDR3 contains 14 residues. Germline CDR1 is SGHAT and CDR2 is FQNNGV. The ends were cut back, 2 bases at V and 7 bases at J, with 9 bases in the middle. CDR3 nucleotides: TGTGCCAGCAGCTTATCTGGGGGCAATTCACCCCTCCACTTT. This translates into CASSLSGGNSPLHF.

The gene calls are TRBV20-1 and TRBJ1-5, with 7 bases aligning to TRBD1. The germline gives CDR1 DFQATT, CDR2 SNEGSKA (reference sequence). CDR3 length: 15 amino acids. V trimming: 3 bases; J trimming: 4 bases; junction bases outside the gene matches: 9. CDR3 bases: TGCAGTGCTAGTCAACAGGGGTCCGGAAATCAGCCCCAGCATTTT. As protein: CSASQQGSGNQPQHF.

This clone was observed a single time. The chain links TRBV10-1 to TRBJ2-7, with 9 bases matching TRBD1. The germline V gene has CDR1 WNHNN and CDR2 SYGVQD (reference sequence). J was trimmed by 3 bases and V by 7 bases; bases with no gene match: 28. CDR3 length equals 21 residues. Here the CDR3 DNA reads TGCGCCAGCATTCTCCTAAGCATTGGGGACAGGGACCCGCAATCTGTCTACGAGCAGTACTTC. Residues: CASILLSIGDRDPQSVYEQYF.

This clone was counted many times. The gene calls are TRBV7-8 and TRBJ2-7; no reliable D call. The V and J ends lost 1 base and 5 bases respectively, with 18 bases between them. The CDR3 runs to 16 residues. CDR1 SGHVS and CDR2 FQNEAQ come from the germline V gene. CDR3 protein: CASSLDVVRSGNEQYF. The CDR3 region has the DNA TGTGCCAGCAGCTTAGATGTGGTCAGGTCTGGAAACGAGCAGTACTTC.

The V and J genes are TRBV11-2 and TRBJ2-5, with no clear D. The CDR3 is made up of 13 amino acids. The germline V gene has CDR1 SGHAT and CDR2 FQNNGV. Trimming removed 0 bases from V and 3 bases from J, with 5 bases in between. The CDR3 spells CASSLDSEETQYF. CDR3 nucleotide sequence: TGTGCCAGCAGCTTAGACAGTGAAGAGACCCAGTACTTC.

The chain has TRBV29-1 and TRBJ1-1; TRBD1 might be the D (5 bases). Trimming stripped 7 bases from V and 3 bases from J, with 15 bases between. This CDR3 spans 13 amino acids. Germline CDR1 SQVTM, CDR2 ANQGSEA. CDR3 loop: CSAGEGPYTEAFF. The CDR3 coding sequence is TGCAGCGCGGGGGAGGGCCCTTACACTGAAGCTTTCTTT.

This clone has just one count. This chain's CDR3 is CASSERGRTGEAFF. DNA of the CDR3: TGTGCCAGCAGTGAAAGGGGGCGTACGGGGGAAGCTTTCTTT. The genes are TRBV6-1 and TRBJ1-1, with 7 positions matching TRBD1. CDR1 MNHNS and CDR2 SASEGT come from the germline V gene. J was trimmed by 8 bases and V by 2 bases; bases with no gene match: 8. There are 14 residues in the CDR3.

The rearrangement joins TRBV5-4 to TRBJ2-7; 7 nucleotides match TRBD2. The V gene's germline CDR1 is SGHNT and CDR2 YYREEE (reference sequence). The CDR3 is 15 amino acids. The junction had 12 bases not matched to a gene; V was cut back by 4 bases and J by 5 bases. The CDR3 is CASSRSGALRNEQYF. CDR3 sequence (DNA): TGTGCCAGCAGCCGAAGCGGGGCCCTTCGGAACGAGCAGTACTTC. The complete variable domain, with remaining parts taken from reference TRBV5-4 and TRBJ2-7, reads ETGVTQSPTHLIKTRGQQVTLRCSSQSGHNTVSWYQQALGQGPQFIFQYYREEENGRGNFPPRFSGLQFPNYSSELNVNALELDDSALYLCASSRSGALRNEQYFGPGTRLTVT.

The chain uses TRBV28 and TRBJ2-1, with 10 bases identical to TRBD2. The germline gives CDR1 MDHEN, CDR2 SYDVKM. J lost 7 bases, V lost 10 bases, and 16 bases had no gene match. The CDR3 loop spans 16 amino acids. The CDR3 region is CATNERGGRDRNEQFF. The CDR3 bases are TGTGCCACCAACGAGCGGGGGGGGAGAGATCGGAATGAGCAGTTCTTC.

The gene calls are TRBV5-4 and TRBJ1-1, with 10 positions matching TRBD1. Germline CDR1 SGHNT, CDR2 YYREEE (reference sequence). After removal of 4 bases from V and 3 bases from J, the junction contained 9 bases not matched to a gene. The CDR3 extends over 16 amino acids. DNA for the CDR3: TGTGCCAGCAGCCCAACCCGACAGGGGGCGTACACTGAAGCTTTCTTT. Protein product: CASSPTRQGAYTEAFF.

In DNA form, the CDR3 reads TGCGCCAGCAGCCCGACCAGGGGGTTGAACACCGGGGAGCTGTTTTTT. Translation: CASSPTRGLNTGELFF. V and J are TRBV5-1 and TRBJ2-2, with TRBD1 matching 7 bases. The germline V gene encodes CDR1 SGHRS and CDR2 YFSETQ. J gave up 1 base and V 4 bases, and 7 bases lay outside the gene matches. The CDR3 is 16 residues long.

J is TRBJ1-5 and V is TRBV6-5; D unclear. V lost 6 bases and J lost 5, with 8 bases in between. Germline V gene sequence: CDR1 MNHEY, CDR2 SVGAGI. CDR3 length equals 12 residues. CDR3 coding DNA: TGTGCCAGCAGCACGCAGGATCAGCCCCAGCATTTT. Its protein is CASSTQDQPQHF.

A few counts support this clone. The chain recombines TRBV6-6 with TRBJ2-7; the D gene is possibly TRBD1 (6 bases). Germline V gene data show CDR1 as MNHNY and CDR2 as SVGAGI (reference sequence). This CDR3 is 15 amino acids long. V lost 0 bases, J lost 6 bases, and 15 bases lay in between. CDR3 in DNA: TGTGCCAGCAGTTACTCGGGCAGGGGATCTCGCGAGCAGTACTTC. Translated, it gives CASSYSGRGSREQYF.

This sequence joins TRBV30 and TRBJ2-1, with 8 positions matching TRBD2. CDR1 is GTSNPN, CDR2 SVGIG, per germline (reference sequence). This CDR3 contains 14 residues. V shed 2 bases and J 1 base; nucleotides not matched to a gene: 1. This CDR3 is CAWSSGGSYNEQFF. The DNA of the CDR3 is TGTGCCTGGAGTTCGGGGGGGTCCTACAATGAGCAGTTCTTC.

CDR3 sequence reads: CSVALAGGSDTQYF. The CDR3 nucleotides are TGCAGCGTTGCGCTGGCGGGGGGGTCAGATACGCAGTATTTT. V is TRBV29-1 and J is TRBJ2-3, with 9 bases identical to TRBD2. The length of the CDR3 is 14 residues. The V and J ends lost 4 bases and 4 bases, in that order; junction bases with no gene match: 6. CDR1 SQVTM and CDR2 ANQGSEA come from the germline V gene.